The clone carrying this TCR beta chain appeared a few times. Sorting captured naive CD8 T cells as CD8+CD4-CCR7+CD45RA+. TCRdb analysed the PCR reads with MiXCR anew, one entry per CDR3 protein. The table records around 480,000 distinct CDR3 sequences, about a fifth of them present only once. This entry belongs to a study of molecular identifiers for immune sequencing clone quantification. Germline CDR1 is SGHNT and CDR2 is YENEEA. Trimming left V 4 bases short and J 5 bases short, with 12 bases between. This CDR3 contains 14 residues. The chain is built from TRBV11-3 and TRBJ2-1; D perhaps matches TRBD2 (6 bases). This sequence was found in a human donor in good health. Some libraries in this study had Jurkat cell RNA spiked in. Sequences were obtained from naive CD8+ T cells from blood, with Jurkat cell RNA spiked in. Subset meaning: FACS-sorted CD8+CD4-CCR7+CD45RA+ naive T cells. The CDR3 nucleotides are TGTGCCAGCAGCTCGCCGGGAGTTCACAATGAGCAGTTCTTC. It is translated as CASSSPGVHNEQFF.